The present entry profiles one T cell receptor (beta chain) with its context. The antigen remains unidentified. These data belong to a study of T cell responses to AZD1222 COVID-19 vaccine. With 3 bases clipped from V and 1 base from J, the junction kept 5 bases outside the gene matches. The CDR3 runs to 15 residues. Germline V gives CDR1 MDHEN, CDR2 SYDVKM. Some clones are missing from TCRdb's copy, which holds only in-frame ones; the method was immunoSEQ multiplex PCR. The sample lists roughly 140,000 clones; around nine tenths were seen once. Overall study results and limits: Nearly half of the spike-specific TCRs reportedly recognize variant regions that carry no mutations. Donors skewed white British and female; clonal diversity was possibly underestimated. The study sampled repertoires only after the peak T cell response. A rise in Spike-specific TCR breadth and depth followed two AZD1222 doses.

V usage is TRBV28 and J usage is TRBJ1-1, with TRBD1 matching 7 bases. The input for sequencing was peripheral blood, taken on day 0 of AZD1222 vaccination. The clonotype comes from an adult in good health. The chain's CDR3 is CASSFLGGQNTEAFF. The CDR3 DNA is TGTGCCAGCAGTTTTCTAGGGGGCCAGAACACTGAAGCTTTCTTT.